Listed here is a single T cell receptor (beta chain). It lacks a known antigen. Within one base of it there is no much larger clone, and no base qualities were kept. In the ViraFEST assay, PBMC were stimulated with viral peptide pools, and antigen-specific CD4+ T cell clonotypes were then identified by expansion using TCR sequencing. After less than eleven days of culture, CD4+ T cells were isolated with the EasySep CD4+ T cell isolation kit. Negative nucleocapsid antibody results before and after vaccination confirmed that the healthy vaccine recipients had no prior SARS-CoV-2 infection. About 2.1 million PBMC per well were cultured with 9 to 10 ug/ml peptides in IMDM containing roughly 5% human AB serum, around 10 IU/ml IL-2 and gentamicin. Half of the culture medium was replaced with fresh IL-2-containing medium on days 3 and 7. Each peptide stimulation condition was cultured in triplicate wells unless otherwise noted. Using Ficoll-Paque Plus gradient centrifugation, PBMC were separated from whole blood and then either used fresh or cryopreserved at -140C. The overlapping peptide pools covered the spike proteins of SARS-CoV-2 as well as those of the common cold coronaviruses HCoV-NL63, HCoV-OC43 and HCoV-229E. The QIAamp micro DNA kit was used to extract genomic DNA from the cultured CD4+ T cells.

The source of the sample is a study of vaccination effects on CD4 cells after COVID-19 (dated by TCRdb to about 2022). With respect to the entire study: Each participant received two doses of an mRNA SARS-CoV-2 vaccine, either BNT162b2 or mRNA-1273. Cultures from other donors in the study were sequenced with the Oncomine TCR Beta short-read assay on an Illumina iSeq 100. SARS-CoV-2 spike-specific CD4+ TCR repertoires from before and after mRNA vaccination were compared in COVID-19 convalescent patients and in infection-naive vaccine recipients. The full study included 9 to 10 COVID-19 convalescent patients and several SARS-CoV-2-naive healthy vaccine recipients. General study outcomes and caveats: Both infection-induced and vaccine-induced clones contracted markedly at late post-vaccination timepoints, which is consistent with waning T cell responses. The study was limited by a small number of convalescent patients and lacked early post-infection timepoints. Among healthy vaccine recipients, nearly all vaccine-induced clones were SARS-CoV-2 mono-reactive, and only 1 of 255 was cross-reactive with common cold coronaviruses.

From its cysteine to its phenylalanine, the CDR3 spans 17 amino acids. The CDR3 DNA has 51 bases and is translated from base 1. After removal of 3 bases from V and 7 bases from J, the junction retains 14 bases not matched to a gene. CDR1 and CDR2, per the germline V gene, are KGHSH and LQKENI. The library was built by means of the immunoSEQ multiplex PCR assay. DNA from the cultured and isolated CD4+ T cells underwent TCR beta CDR3 sequencing. The study's own analysis went as follows. The analysis removed non-productive TCR sequences, trimmed reads to the CDR3 region, and retained only CDR3s that were 7 or more amino acids long. Antigen-specific clonotypes were identified with the MANAFEST web app by comparing expansion in peptide wells against reference cultures. For clones to be considered positive, expansion at FDR<0.05 versus reference and all other wells, an odds ratio above 5, and a frequency above 0.1% in two replicate wells were required. Cross-reactive clonotypes were defined as significantly expanded in SARS-CoV-2 spike wells and in at least one common cold coronavirus spike condition. CDR3 similarity was assessed by Levenshtein distance with the stringdist R package, and unrooted trees were built with ape in R 3.6.1. Imported from immuneACCESS, the table was reduced by TCRdb to in-frame sequences with V and J called. These copies leave out some clones; in studies compared against another copy, an unresolved V gene accounts for under half, and the cause of the remainder is not known. V, J and clone size are those of that table, while D and trimming were read from the DNA. This sample is represented by roughly 60,000 clones; around 68% of them were singletons. The ten largest clones represent about 18% of the sample.

The rearranged segments are TRBV18 and TRBJ2-1, with 8 bases matching TRBD2. The source is a human donor who received a COVID-19 vaccine. The specimen was CD4+ T cells from PBMCs cultured with SARS-CoV-2 spike peptides, collected before COVID-19 vaccination. In the paper's terms, the cell subset or site label means: SARS-CoV-2 spike overlapping peptide pool stimulation. The DNA sequence follows: TGTGCCAGCTCACCCCCCAAAAGCGGGAGTCGGAAAAATGAGCAGTTCTTC. This gives the protein CASSPPKSGSRKNEQFF.